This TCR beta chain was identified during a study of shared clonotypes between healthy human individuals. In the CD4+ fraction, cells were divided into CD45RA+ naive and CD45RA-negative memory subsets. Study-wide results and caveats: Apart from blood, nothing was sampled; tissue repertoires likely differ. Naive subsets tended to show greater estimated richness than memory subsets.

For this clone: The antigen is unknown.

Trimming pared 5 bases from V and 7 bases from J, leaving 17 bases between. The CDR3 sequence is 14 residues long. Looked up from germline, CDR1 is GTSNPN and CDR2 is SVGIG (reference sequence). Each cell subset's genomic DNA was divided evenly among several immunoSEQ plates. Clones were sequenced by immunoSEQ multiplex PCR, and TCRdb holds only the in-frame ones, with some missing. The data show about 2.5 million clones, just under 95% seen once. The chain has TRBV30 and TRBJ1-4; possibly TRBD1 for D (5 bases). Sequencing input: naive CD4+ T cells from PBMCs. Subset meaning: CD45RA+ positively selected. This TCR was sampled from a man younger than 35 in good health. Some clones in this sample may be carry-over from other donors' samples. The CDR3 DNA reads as TGTGCCTGGGCCCCGGGACGGGGAGGTGAAAAACTGTTTTTT. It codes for CAWAPGRGGEKLFF.